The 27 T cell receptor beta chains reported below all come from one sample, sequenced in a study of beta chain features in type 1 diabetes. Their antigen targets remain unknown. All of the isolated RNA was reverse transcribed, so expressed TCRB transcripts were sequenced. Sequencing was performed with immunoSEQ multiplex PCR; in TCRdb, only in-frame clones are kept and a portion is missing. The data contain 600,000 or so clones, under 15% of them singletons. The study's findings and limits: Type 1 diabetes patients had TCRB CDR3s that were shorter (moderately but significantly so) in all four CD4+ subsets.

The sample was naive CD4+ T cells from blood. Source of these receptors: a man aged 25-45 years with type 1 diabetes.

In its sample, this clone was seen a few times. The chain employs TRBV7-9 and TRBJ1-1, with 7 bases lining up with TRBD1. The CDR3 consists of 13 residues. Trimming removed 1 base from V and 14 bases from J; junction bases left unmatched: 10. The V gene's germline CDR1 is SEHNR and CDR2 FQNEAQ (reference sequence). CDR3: CASSLDRGQVRFF. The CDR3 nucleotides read TGTGCCAGCAGCTTAGACAGGGGCCAGGTGCGGTTCTTT.

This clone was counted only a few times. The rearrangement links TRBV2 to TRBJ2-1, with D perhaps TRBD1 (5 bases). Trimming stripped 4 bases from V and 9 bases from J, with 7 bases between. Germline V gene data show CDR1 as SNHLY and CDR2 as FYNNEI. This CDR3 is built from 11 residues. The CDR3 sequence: CASSGQTEQFF. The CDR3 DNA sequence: TGTGCCAGCAGTGGACAGACTGAGCAGTTCTTC.

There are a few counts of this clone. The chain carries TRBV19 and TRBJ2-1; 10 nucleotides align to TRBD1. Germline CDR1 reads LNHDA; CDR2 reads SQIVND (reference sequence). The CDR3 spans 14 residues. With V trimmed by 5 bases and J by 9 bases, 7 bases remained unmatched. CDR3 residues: CASSATGTGVEQFF. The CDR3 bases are TGTGCCAGTAGTGCAACCGGGACAGGGGTTGAGCAGTTCTTC.

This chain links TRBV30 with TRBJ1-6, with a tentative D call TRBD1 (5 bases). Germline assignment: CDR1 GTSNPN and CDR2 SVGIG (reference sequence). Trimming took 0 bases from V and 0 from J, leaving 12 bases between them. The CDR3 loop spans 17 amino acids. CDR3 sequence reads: CAWSVSAGSSYNSPLHF. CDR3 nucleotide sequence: TGTGCCTGGAGTGTGTCGGCAGGGAGCTCCTATAATTCACCCCTCCACTTT.

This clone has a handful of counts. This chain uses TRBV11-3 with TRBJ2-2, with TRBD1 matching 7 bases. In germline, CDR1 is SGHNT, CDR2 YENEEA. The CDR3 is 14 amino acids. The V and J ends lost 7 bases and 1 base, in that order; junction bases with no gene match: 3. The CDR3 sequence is CASTGTENTGELFF. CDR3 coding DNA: TGTGCCAGCACCGGGACAGAGAACACCGGGGAGCTGTTTTTT.

The DNA of the CDR3 is TGTGCCAGCAGCTCAACCGCGGGGGAGCAGTACTTC. Translating gives CASSSTAGEQYF. This chain joins TRBV28 and TRBJ2-5; 7 bases are shared with TRBD2. The junction had 9 bases not matched to a gene; V was cut back by 6 bases and J by 11 bases. Looked up from germline, CDR1 is MDHEN and CDR2 is SYDVKM. The CDR3 has 12 amino acids.

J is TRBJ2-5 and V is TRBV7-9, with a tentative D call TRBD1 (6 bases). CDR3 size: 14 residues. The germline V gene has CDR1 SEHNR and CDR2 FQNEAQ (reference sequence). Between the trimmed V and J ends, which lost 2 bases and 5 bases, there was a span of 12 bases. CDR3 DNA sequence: TGTGCCAGCAGCTTAAGGGCAGGGGCGGAGACCCAGTACTTC. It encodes CASSLRAGAETQYF.

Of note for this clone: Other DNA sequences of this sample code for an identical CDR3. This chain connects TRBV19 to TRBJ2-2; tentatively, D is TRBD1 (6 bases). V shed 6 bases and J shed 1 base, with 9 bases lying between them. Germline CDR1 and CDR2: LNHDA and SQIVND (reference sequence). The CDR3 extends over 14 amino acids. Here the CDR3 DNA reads TGTGCCAGTAGCCGGGGACAGAACACCGGGGAGCTGTTTTTT. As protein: CASSRGQNTGELFF.

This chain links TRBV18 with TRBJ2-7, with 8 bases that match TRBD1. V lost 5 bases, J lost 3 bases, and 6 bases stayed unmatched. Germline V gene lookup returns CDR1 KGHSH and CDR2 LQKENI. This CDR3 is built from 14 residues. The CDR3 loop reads CASSSDGTGYEQYF. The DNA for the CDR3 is TGTGCCAGCTCATCCGACGGGACAGGCTACGAGCAGTACTTC.

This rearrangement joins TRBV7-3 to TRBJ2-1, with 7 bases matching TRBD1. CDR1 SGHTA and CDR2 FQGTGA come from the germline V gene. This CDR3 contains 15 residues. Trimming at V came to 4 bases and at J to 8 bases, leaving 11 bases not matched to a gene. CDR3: CASSSILTGPDEQFF. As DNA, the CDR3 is TGTGCCAGCAGCTCAATTTTGACAGGGCCGGATGAGCAGTTCTTC.

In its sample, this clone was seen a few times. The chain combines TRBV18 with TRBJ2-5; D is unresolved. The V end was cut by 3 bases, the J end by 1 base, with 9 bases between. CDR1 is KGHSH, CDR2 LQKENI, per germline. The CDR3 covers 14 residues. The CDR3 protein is CASSPGWTQETQYF. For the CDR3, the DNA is TGTGCCAGCTCACCTGGATGGACCCAAGAGACCCAGTACTTC. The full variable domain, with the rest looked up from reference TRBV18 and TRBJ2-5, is NAGVMQNPRHLVRRRGQEARLRCSPMKGHSHVYWYRQLPEEGLKFMVYLQKENIIDESGMPKERFSAEFPKEGPSILRIQQVVRGDSAAYFCASSPGWTQETQYFGPGTRLLVL.

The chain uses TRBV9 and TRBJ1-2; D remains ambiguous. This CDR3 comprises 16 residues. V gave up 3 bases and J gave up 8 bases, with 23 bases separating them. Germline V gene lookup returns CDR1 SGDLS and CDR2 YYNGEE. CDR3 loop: CASSAEPEAYLDGYTF. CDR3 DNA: TGTGCCAGCAGCGCAGAACCCGAGGCTTATCTAGACGGCTACACCTTC.

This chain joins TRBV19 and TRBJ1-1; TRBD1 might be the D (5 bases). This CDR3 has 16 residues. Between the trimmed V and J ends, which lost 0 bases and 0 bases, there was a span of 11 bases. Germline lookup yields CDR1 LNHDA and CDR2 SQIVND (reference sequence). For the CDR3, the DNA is TGTGCCAGTAGTATAGACATCAGACAGCTGAACACTGAAGCTTTCTTT. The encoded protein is CASSIDIRQLNTEAFF.

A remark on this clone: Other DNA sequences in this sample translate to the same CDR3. DNA of the CDR3: TGCGCCAGCAGCTTGGGGGGTTCAACTAATGAAAAACTGTTTTTT. Translation gives CASSLGGSTNEKLFF. The V gene is TRBV5-1, the J gene TRBJ1-4; no firm D call. The CDR3 spans 15 residues. The ends were cut back, 0 bases at V and 0 bases at J, with 6 bases in the middle. The germline CDR1 and CDR2 sequences are SGHRS and YFSETQ. Complete variable domain (other parts from reference TRBV5-1 and TRBJ1-4): KAGVTQTPRYLIKTRGQQVTLSCSPISGHRSVSWYQQTPGQGLQFLFEYFSETQRNKGNFPGRFSGRQFSNSRSEMNVSTLELGDSALYLCASSLGGSTNEKLFFGSGTQLSVL.

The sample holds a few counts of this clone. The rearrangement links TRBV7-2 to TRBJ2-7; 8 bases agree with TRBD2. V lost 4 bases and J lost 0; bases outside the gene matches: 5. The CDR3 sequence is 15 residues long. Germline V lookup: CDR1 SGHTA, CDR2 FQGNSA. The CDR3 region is CASSSKRGSSYEQYF. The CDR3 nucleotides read TGTGCCAGCAGCTCAAAGCGGGGGTCCTCCTACGAGCAGTACTTC.

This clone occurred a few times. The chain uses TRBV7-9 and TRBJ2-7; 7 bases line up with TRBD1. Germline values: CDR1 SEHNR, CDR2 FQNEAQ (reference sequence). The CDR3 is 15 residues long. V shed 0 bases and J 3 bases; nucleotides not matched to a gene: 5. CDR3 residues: CASSLAGDSFYEQYF. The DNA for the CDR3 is TGTGCCAGCAGCTTAGCGGGGGACAGTTTCTACGAGCAGTACTTC.

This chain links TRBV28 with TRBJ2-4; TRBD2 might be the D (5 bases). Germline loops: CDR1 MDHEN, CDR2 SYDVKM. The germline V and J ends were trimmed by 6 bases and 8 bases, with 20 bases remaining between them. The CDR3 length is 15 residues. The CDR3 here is CASRTQVDSPDIQYF. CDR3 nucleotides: TGTGCCAGCAGGACCCAGGTGGACTCACCAGACATTCAGTACTTC.

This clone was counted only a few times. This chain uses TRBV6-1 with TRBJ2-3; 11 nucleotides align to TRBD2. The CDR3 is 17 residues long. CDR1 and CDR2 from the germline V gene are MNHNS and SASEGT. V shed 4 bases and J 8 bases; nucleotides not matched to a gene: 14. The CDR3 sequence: CASSVSGGASPRGTQYF. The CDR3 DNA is TGTGCCAGCAGTGTTAGCGGGGGGGCTTCGCCGAGGGGTACGCAGTATTTT.

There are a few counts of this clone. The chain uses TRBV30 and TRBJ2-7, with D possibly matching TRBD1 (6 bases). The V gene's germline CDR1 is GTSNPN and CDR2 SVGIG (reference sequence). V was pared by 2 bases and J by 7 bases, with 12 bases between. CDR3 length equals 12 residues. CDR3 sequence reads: CAWSPGVGEQYF. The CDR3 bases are TGTGCCTGGAGTCCAGGGGTGGGTGAGCAGTACTTC. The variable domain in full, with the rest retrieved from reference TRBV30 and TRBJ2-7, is SQTIHQWPATLVQPVGSPLSLECTVEGTSNPNLYWYRQAAGRGLQLLFYSVGIGQISSEVPQNLSASRPQDRQFILSSKKLLLSDSGFYLCAWSPGVGEQYFGPGTRLTVT.

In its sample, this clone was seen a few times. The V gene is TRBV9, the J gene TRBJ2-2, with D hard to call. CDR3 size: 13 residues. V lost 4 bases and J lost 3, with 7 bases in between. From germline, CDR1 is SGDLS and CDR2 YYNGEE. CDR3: CASSTLHTGELFF. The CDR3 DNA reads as TGTGCCAGCAGCACCTTACACACCGGGGAGCTGTTTTTT.

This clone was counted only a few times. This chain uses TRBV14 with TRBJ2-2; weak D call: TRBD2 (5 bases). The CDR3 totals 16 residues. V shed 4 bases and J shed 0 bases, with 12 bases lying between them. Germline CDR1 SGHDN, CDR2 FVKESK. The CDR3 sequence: CASSPIGLANTGELFF. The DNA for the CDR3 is TGTGCCAGCAGCCCTATTGGACTGGCGAACACCGGGGAGCTGTTTTTT.

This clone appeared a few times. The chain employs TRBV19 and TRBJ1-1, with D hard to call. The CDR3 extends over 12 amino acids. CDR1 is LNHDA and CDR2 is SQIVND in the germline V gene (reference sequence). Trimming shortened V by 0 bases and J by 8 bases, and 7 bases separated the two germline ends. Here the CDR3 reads CASSIEGREAFF. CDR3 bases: TGTGCCAGTAGTATAGAGGGGAGGGAAGCTTTCTTT.

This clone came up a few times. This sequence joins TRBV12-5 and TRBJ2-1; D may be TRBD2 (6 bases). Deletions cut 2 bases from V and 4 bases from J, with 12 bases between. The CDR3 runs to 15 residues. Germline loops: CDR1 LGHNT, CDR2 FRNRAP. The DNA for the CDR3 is TGTGCTAGTGGTTTGCGGCGCCGGGGGTACAATGAGCAGTTCTTC. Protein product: CASGLRRRGYNEQFF.

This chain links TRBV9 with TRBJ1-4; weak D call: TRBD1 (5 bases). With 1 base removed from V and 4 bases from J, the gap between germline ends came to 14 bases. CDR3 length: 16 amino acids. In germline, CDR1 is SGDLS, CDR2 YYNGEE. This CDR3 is CASSVNGGTVNEKLFF. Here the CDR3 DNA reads TGTGCCAGCAGCGTAAATGGGGGTACGGTTAATGAAAAACTGTTTTTT. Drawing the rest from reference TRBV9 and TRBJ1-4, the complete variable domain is DSGVTQTPKHLITATGQRVTLRCSPRSGDLSVYWYQQSLDQGLQFLIQYYNGEERAKGNILERFSAQQFPDLHSELNLSSLELGDSALYFCASSVNGGTVNEKLFFGSGTQLSVL.

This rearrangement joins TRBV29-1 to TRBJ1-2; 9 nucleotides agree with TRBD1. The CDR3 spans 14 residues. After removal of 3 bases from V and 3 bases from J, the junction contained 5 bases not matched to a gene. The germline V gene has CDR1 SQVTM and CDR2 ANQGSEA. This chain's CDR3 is CSVEGTGSDYGYTF. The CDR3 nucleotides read TGCAGCGTTGAGGGGACAGGGTCGGACTATGGCTACACCTTC.

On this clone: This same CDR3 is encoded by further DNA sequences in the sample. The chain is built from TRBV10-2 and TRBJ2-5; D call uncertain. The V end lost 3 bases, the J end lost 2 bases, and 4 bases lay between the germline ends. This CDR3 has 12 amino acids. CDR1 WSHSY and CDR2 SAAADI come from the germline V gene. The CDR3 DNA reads TGCGCCAGCAGTGAACAACAAGAGACCCAGTACTTC. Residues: CASSEQQETQYF.

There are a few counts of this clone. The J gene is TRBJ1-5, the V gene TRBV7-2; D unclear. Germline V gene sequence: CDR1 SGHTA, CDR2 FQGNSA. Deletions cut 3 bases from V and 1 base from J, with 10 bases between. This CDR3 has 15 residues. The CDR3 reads CASSFAVSSNQPQHF. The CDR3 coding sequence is TGTGCCAGCAGCTTCGCAGTCAGCAGCAATCAGCCCCAGCATTTT.